This T cell receptor beta chain was sequenced for a study of blood T cell repertoires in COVID-19 (TCRdb year 2020). Notes on the research overall: The collaborator samples originated in the United States, Italy and Spain and spanned the acute and convalescent phases of COVID-19. The samples were drawn from two sources: the first 160 participants of the ongoing ImmuneRACE study, and fewer than 1,500 subjects contributed by 6 global collaborators. The repertoires were released in a freely available public database intended as a resource for research on the immune response to SARS-CoV-2. HLA class I and class II types, where available, came from metadata supplied by the sample provider rather than from assay-based typing. The material from the prospective study consisted of cDNA or gDNA derived from T cells, B-cell-depleted T cells, or PBMCs. Nearly every sample came with metadata listing a de-identified subject ID, COVID-19 status, age in years and sex. Subjects who had been exposed to COVID-19, were actively infected with it, or had recovered from it provided the deeply sampled blood TCRbeta repertoires that made up the dataset.

To note about this clone: Its specific antigen is unknown. No much larger clone is present one base from it, and per-base qualities are unavailable.

Results the study describes overall, beyond this receptor: The amount of clinical and demographic metadata varied by source and participant and was provided uncurated.

The immunoSEQ Assay, a bias-controlled multiplex PCR, was used to amplify TCRbeta CDR3 regions from genomic DNA. Per the authors' processing: The number of nucleated cells in each sample was estimated from the amplification of reference gene primers within the assay. To quantify the absolute abundance of each unique TCRbeta CDR3 rearrangement, sequence reads were collapsed and filtered. For each sample, productive Simpson clonality was calculated as the square root of Simpson's diversity index across productive rearrangements. TCRdb holds this immuneACCESS table with in-frame rearrangements only. Some clones are missing; in checked studies, unresolved V genes explain under half, and the rest has no known cause. V, J and clone size derive from that table, while D and trimming were established from the DNA sequence. The sample profile shows approximately 410,000 clones; 70% to 90% of them were found once. Roughly 1.4% of the sample is in the top ten clones.

V was cut back by 3 bases and J by 5 bases, leaving a gap of 10 bases between them. CDR1 and CDR2 are drawn from the germline V gene (reference sequence): WNHNN, SYGVQD. Inclusive of the bounding cysteine and phenylalanine, the CDR3 is 14 residues long. Only CDR3 DNA remains: 42 bases, in frame from the first base. Whole blood was collected in K2EDTA tubes by collaborating institutions according to the institutions' own protocols. For TCRbeta analysis, collaborator samples were shipped as frozen whole blood, as isolated PBMCs, or as DNA extracted from either sample type. This receptor was taken from a young woman with active or convalescent COVID-19. Sequenced input: peripheral blood. The rearrangement combines TRBV10-1 with TRBJ2-2; a tentative D match to TRBD1 spans 6 bases. The DNA reads as follows: TGCGCCAGCAGTGACCACAGGGAGACCGGGGAGCTGTTTTTT. Its translation reads: CASSDHRETGELFF.